Following are 9 T cell receptor beta chains from one sample sequenced in a study of a mutant IDH1 vaccine in newly diagnosed glioma. Only in-frame clones appear in the TCRdb table, and some are missing; sequencing was by immunoSEQ multiplex PCR. This table holds 70,000 to 90,000 clones, 91% found once. These receptors' targets are unknown. As for time point: week 5, during vaccination. Doses consisted of 300 ug of mutant IDH1 20-mer peptide each, paired with topical imiquimod. Sequenced here: PBMCs, sampled from a glioma patient whose treatment included an IDH1 peptide vaccine. The source is a woman aged 45-60 years with glioma.

The J gene is TRBJ1-1, the V gene TRBV4-2, with a tentative D call TRBD1 (5 bases). This CDR3 is 14 amino acids long. Per the germline V gene, CDR1 is LGHNA and CDR2 is YNFKEQ. Trimming shortened V by 1 base and J by 1 base, and 7 bases separated the two germline ends. CDR3 bases: TGTGCCAGCAGCCAAGCGCAGGGGAACACTGAAGCTTTCTTT. Its translation is CASSQAQGNTEAFF.

The V gene is TRBV7-2, the J gene TRBJ2-7; D not resolved. V dropped 1 base and J dropped 8 bases, with 15 bases sitting between them. The CDR3 is 14 residues long. Germline V lookup: CDR1 SGHTA, CDR2 FQGNSA. CDR3 DNA sequence: TGTGCCAGCAGCTTAGAATGGGCCGAAGAGAAGCAGTACTTC. It yields the protein CASSLEWAEEKQYF.

This sequence joins TRBV6-6 and TRBJ1-1; tentative D call: TRBD1 (5 bases). CDR1 is MNHNY, CDR2 SVGAGI, per germline (reference sequence). The CDR3 loop spans 14 amino acids. Trimming left V 3 bases short and J 5 bases short, with 13 bases between. The CDR3 region is CASSYGGAGTEAFF. The CDR3 DNA reads TGTGCCAGCAGTTATGGTGGGGCAGGGACTGAAGCTTTCTTT.

This chain links TRBV19 with TRBJ1-5; D is possibly TRBD1 (5 bases). CDR1 is LNHDA and CDR2 is SQIVND in the germline V gene (reference sequence). The V and J ends lost 5 bases and 0 bases respectively, with 11 bases between them. This CDR3 has 15 residues. This CDR3 reads CASSYQTDSNQPQHF. In DNA, the CDR3 is TGTGCCAGTAGTTACCAGACAGATAGCAATCAGCCCCAGCATTTT.

This chain uses TRBV28 with TRBJ2-7; no reliable D call. The CDR3 has 11 residues. Germline lookup yields CDR1 MDHEN and CDR2 SYDVKM. The V end was cut by 6 bases, the J end by 3 bases, with 6 bases between. The CDR3 DNA follows: TGTGCCAGCAGCAGAAACTACGAGCAGTACTTC. It encodes CASSRNYEQYF. Filled out from reference TRBV28 and TRBJ2-7, the complete variable domain reads DVKVTQSSRYLVKRTGEKVFLECVQDMDHENMFWYRQDPGLGLRLIYFSYDVKMKEKGDIPEGYSVSREKKERFSLILESASTNQTSMYLCASSRNYEQYFGPGTRLTVT.

This clone was counted a single time. The chain combines TRBV9 with TRBJ1-5; D remains ambiguous. The germline gives CDR1 SGDLS, CDR2 YYNGEE. The CDR3 runs to 15 residues. Trimming pared 0 bases from V and 3 bases from J, leaving 10 bases between. CDR3 bases: TGTGCCAGCAGCGTAGGCCCAGCCTTCAATCAGCCCCAGCATTTT. Its protein product is CASSVGPAFNQPQHF. Combining the CDR3 with reference TRBV9 and TRBJ1-5 gives the whole variable domain DSGVTQTPKHLITATGQRVTLRCSPRSGDLSVYWYQQSLDQGLQFLIQYYNGEERAKGNILERFSAQQFPDLHSELNLSSLELGDSALYFCASSVGPAFNQPQHFGDGTRLSIL.

Note on this clone: This CDR3 is also generated by other DNA sequences in the sample. The rearrangement uses TRBV6-5 and TRBJ2-2; D is undetermined. CDR3 length: 14 residues. CDR1 is MNHEY and CDR2 is SVGAGI in the germline V gene. Deletions cut 1 base from V and 5 bases from J, with 8 bases between. DNA of the CDR3: TGTGCCAGCAGTTACTGGGCTTCTACCGGGGAGCTGTTTTTT. It yields the protein CASSYWASTGELFF.

The rearrangement links TRBV6-5 to TRBJ2-1; D not certain. This CDR3 has 13 residues. The germline gives CDR1 MNHEY, CDR2 SVGAGI. V lost 0 bases and J 8 bases, leaving 8 bases between the germline ends. CDR3 coding DNA: TGTGCCAGCAGTTACTCCTCGGCCGATGAGCAGTTCTTC. It translates to CASSYSSADEQFF.

V usage is TRBV9 and J usage is TRBJ2-2; 12 bases fit TRBD2. The germline gives CDR1 SGDLS, CDR2 YYNGEE. The CDR3 is made up of 17 amino acids. With 4 bases clipped from V and 3 bases from J, the junction kept 7 bases outside the gene matches. CDR3 amino acids: CASSLGLAGSDTGELFF. The CDR3 region has the DNA TGTGCCAGCAGCCTAGGACTAGCGGGATCCGACACCGGGGAGCTGTTTTTT. The full variable domain, its missing parts supplied by reference TRBV9 and TRBJ2-2, is DSGVTQTPKHLITATGQRVTLRCSPRSGDLSVYWYQQSLDQGLQFLIQYYNGEERAKGNILERFSAQQFPDLHSELNLSSLELGDSALYFCASSLGLAGSDTGELFFGEGSRLTVL.